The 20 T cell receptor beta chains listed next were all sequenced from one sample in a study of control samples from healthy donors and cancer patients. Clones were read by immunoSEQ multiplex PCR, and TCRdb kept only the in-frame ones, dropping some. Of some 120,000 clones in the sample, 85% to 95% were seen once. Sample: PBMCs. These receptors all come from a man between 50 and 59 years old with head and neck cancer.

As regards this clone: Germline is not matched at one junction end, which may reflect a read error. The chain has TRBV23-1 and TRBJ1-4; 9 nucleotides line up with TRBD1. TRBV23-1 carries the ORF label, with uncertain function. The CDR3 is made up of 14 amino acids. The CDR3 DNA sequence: TGCGCCAGCAGTCAATCGATATGCGCGGGACAGGGAATTTTT. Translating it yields CASSQSICAGQGIF.

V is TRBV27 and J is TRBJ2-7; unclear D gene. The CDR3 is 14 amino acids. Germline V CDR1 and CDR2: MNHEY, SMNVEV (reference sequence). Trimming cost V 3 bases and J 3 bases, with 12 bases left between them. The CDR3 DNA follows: TGTGCCAGCAGTTTGGGCAACTCTTACTACGAGCAGTACTTC. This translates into CASSLGNSYYEQYF.

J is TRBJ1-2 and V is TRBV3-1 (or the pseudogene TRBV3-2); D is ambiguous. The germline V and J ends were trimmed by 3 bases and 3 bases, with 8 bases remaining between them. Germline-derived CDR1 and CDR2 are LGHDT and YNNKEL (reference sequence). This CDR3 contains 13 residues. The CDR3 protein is CASSHKGYYGYTF. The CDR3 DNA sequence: TGTGCCAGCAGCCACAAGGGATACTATGGCTACACCTTC.

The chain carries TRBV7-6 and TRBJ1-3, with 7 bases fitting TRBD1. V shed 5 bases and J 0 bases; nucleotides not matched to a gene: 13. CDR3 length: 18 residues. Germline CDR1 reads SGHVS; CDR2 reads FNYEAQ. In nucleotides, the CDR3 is TGTGCCAGCAGCCAGCAATCGACAGGGTACCTCTCTGGAAACACCATATATTTT. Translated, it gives CASSQQSTGYLSGNTIYF.

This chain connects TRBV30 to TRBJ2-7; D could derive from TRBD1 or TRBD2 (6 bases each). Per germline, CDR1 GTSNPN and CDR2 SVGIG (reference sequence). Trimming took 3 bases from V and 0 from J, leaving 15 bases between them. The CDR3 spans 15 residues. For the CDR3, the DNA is TGTGCCTGGAGCGCCGATGGGGGGCACTCCTACGAGCAGTACTTC. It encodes CAWSADGGHSYEQYF.

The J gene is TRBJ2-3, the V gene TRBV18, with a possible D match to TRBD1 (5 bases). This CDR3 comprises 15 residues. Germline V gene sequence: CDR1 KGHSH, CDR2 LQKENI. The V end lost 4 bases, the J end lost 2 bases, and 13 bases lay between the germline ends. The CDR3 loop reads CASSRSQGYTDTQYF. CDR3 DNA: TGTGCCAGCTCACGATCCCAGGGCTACACAGATACGCAGTATTTT.

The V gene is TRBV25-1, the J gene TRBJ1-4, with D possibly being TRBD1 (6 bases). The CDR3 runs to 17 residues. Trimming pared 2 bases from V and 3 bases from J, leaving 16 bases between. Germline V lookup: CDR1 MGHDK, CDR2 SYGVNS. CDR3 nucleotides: TGTGCCAGCAGTGAACGGGGCAGGGGTGGATCTAATGAAAAACTGTTTTTT. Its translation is CASSERGRGGSNEKLFF.

CDR3 residues: CASSIPGGGPDTQYF. The CDR3, as DNA: TGTGCCAGCAGTATCCCAGGGGGGGGCCCAGATACGCAGTATTTT. This chain connects TRBV27 to TRBJ2-3; D may match TRBD1 or TRBD2 (7 bases each). Germline V gives CDR1 MNHEY, CDR2 SMNVEV (reference sequence). V was clipped by 5 bases and J by 4 bases, with 16 bases between them. The CDR3 is 15 residues long.

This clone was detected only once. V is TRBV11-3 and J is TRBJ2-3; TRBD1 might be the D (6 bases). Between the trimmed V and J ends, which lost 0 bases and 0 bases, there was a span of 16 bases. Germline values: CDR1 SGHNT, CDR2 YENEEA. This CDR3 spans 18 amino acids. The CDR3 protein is CASSLETGNEASTDTQYF. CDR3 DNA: TGTGCCAGCAGCTTAGAAACAGGGAACGAAGCTAGCACAGATACGCAGTATTTT.

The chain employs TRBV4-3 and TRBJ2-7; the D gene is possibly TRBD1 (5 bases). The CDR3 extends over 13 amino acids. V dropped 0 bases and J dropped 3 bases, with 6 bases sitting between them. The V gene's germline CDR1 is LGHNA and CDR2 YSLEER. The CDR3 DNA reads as TGCGCCAGCAGCCAAGAAACAGGCTACGAGCAGTACTTC. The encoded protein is CASSQETGYEQYF.

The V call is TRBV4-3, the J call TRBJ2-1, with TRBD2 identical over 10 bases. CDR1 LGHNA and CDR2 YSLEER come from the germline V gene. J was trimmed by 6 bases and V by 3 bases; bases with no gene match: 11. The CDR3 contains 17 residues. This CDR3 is CASSHVPGLARSNEQFF. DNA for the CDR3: TGCGCCAGCAGCCATGTTCCGGGACTAGCGAGATCCAATGAGCAGTTCTTC.

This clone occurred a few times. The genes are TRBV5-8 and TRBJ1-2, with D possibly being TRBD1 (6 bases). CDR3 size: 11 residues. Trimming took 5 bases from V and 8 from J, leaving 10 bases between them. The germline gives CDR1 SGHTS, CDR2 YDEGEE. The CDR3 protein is CASSYRAGYTF. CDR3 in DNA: TGTGCCAGCAGTTACAGGGCGGGCTACACCTTC.

This CDR3 is CASSLDRRGGSEQFF. CDR3 nucleotide sequence: TGCGCCAGCAGCTTGGATCGGCGGGGGGGAAGTGAGCAGTTCTTC. V gene TRBV5-1 combines with J gene TRBJ2-1; 9 bases are a match to TRBD2. The V and J ends lost 0 bases and 9 bases, in that order; junction bases with no gene match: 7. The CDR3 is made up of 15 amino acids. Per the germline V gene, CDR1 is SGHRS and CDR2 is YFSETQ. The entire variable domain, with the rest obtained from reference TRBV5-1 and TRBJ2-1, is as follows: KAGVTQTPRYLIKTRGQQVTLSCSPISGHRSVSWYQQTPGQGLQFLFEYFSETQRNKGNFPGRFSGRQFSNSRSEMNVSTLELGDSALYLCASSLDRRGGSEQFFGPGTRLTVL.

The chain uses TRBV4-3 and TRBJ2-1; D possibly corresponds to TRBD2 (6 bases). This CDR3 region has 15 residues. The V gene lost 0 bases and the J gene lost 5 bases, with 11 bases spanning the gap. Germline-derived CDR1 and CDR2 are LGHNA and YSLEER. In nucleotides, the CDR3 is TGCGCCAGCAGCCAAGAACCGACGGGGGACAATGAGCAGTTCTTC. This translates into CASSQEPTGDNEQFF.

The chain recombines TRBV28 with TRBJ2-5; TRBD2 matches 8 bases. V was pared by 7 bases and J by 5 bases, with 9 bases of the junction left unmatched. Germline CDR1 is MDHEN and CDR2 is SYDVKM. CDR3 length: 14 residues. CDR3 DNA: TGTGCCAGCACCTCGGGGGGGCTAGGGGAGACCCAGTACTTC. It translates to CASTSGGLGETQYF.

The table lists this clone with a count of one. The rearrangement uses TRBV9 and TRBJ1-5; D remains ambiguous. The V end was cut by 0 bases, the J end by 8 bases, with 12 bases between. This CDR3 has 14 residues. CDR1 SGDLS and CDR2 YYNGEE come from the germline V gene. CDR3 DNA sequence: TGTGCCAGCAGCGTAGACGGTCAACGGGAGCCCCAGCATTTT. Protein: CASSVDGQREPQHF.

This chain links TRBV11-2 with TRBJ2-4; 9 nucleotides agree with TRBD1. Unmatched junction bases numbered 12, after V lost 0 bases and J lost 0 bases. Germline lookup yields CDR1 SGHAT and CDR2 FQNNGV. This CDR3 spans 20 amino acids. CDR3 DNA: TGTGCCAGCAGCTTAGAATCTAGACAGGGGGGTCGGACAGCCAAAAACATTCAGTACTTC. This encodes CASSLESRQGGRTAKNIQYF.

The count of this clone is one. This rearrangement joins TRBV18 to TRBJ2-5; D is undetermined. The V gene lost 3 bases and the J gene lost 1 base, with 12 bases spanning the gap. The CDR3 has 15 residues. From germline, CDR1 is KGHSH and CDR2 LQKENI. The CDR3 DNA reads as TGTGCCAGCTCACCTAAGAGACAAGCCCAAGAGACCCAGTACTTC. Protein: CASSPKRQAQETQYF.

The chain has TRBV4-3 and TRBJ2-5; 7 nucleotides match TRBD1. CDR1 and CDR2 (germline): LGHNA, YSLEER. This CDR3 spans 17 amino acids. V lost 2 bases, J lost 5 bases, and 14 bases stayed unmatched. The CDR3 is CASSQSPQRGQWETQYF. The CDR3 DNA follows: TGCGCCAGCAGCCAATCCCCCCAAAGGGGACAGTGGGAGACCCAGTACTTC.

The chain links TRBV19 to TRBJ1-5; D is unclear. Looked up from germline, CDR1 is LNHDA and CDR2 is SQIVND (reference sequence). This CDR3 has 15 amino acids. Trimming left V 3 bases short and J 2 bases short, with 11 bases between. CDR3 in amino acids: CASSIEGAGNQPQHF. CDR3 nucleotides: TGTGCCAGTAGTATTGAAGGAGCTGGCAATCAGCCCCAGCATTTT.